The clone carrying this T cell receptor (beta chain) occurred many times. Total RNA was extracted at no less than 6 micrograms per sample. Using a J-beta primer mix together with a sample-barcoded 5' primer, a second PCR was run for roughly 7 to 11 cycles. Each TCR beta cDNA got a 12-nucleotide random molecular identifier. TCRdb reprocessed the 5' RACE reads with MiXCR, giving one entry per CDR3 protein. The table includes some 710,000 distinct CDR3 sequences, less than 60% detected once. The data originate from a study of blood T cells in healthy people across ages. The CDR3 sequence is 14 residues long. CDR1 is DFQATT and CDR2 is SNEGSKA in the germline V gene (reference sequence). V lost 5 bases to trimming and J lost 1 base; unmatched junction nucleotides: 4.

The clonotype was recovered from an elderly man in good health. Sequences were obtained from blood. The chain employs TRBV20-1 and TRBJ2-3, with 9 bases identical to TRBD2. Here the CDR3 reads CSALRTSGTDTQYF. In nucleotides, the CDR3 is TGCAGTGCTCTGAGGACTAGCGGCACAGATACGCAGTATTTT.